The 17 T cell receptor beta chains below come from one sample, sequenced in a study of cytomegalovirus exposure and HLA in healthy donors. The primer mix had 60 Vbeta and 13 Jbeta primers. The assay was immunoSEQ multiplex PCR, and TCRdb's table has in-frame clones only and misses some. The table has over 150,000 clones, roughly four fifths seen once. Sequencing input: PBMCs. Receptors were obtained from a woman aged 30 to 39 in good health and CMV-seropositive.

The rearrangement links TRBV6-5 to TRBJ2-7, with 11 bases fitting TRBD1. V lost 2 bases, J lost 2 bases, and 2 bases stayed unmatched. Germline CDR1 and CDR2: MNHEY and SVGAGI. The CDR3 is 15 residues long. DNA for the CDR3: TGTGCCAGCAGTTACAGGGACAGGGGGACCTACGAGCAGTACTTC. Translating gives CASSYRDRGTYEQYF.

J is TRBJ2-3 and V is TRBV29-1, with D unresolved. Germline CDR1 reads SQVTM; CDR2 reads ANQGSEA. The CDR3 has 13 amino acids. Trimming took 3 bases from V and 1 from J, leaving 8 bases between them. CDR3 sequence reads: CSVDPSGTDTQYF. The CDR3 region has the DNA TGCAGCGTTGATCCCTCGGGCACAGATACGCAGTATTTT.

V gene TRBV5-4 combines with J gene TRBJ2-1, with 9 bases matching TRBD2. The CDR3 consists of 14 residues. V lost 3 bases to trimming and J lost 6 bases; unmatched junction nucleotides: 4. Germline CDR1 is SGHNT and CDR2 is YYREEE (reference sequence). The CDR3 is CASSWGLAFNEQFF. The CDR3 DNA reads TGTGCCAGCAGCTGGGGACTAGCTTTCAATGAGCAGTTCTTC.

V usage is TRBV27 and J usage is TRBJ1-5; 7 bases are a match to TRBD1. The CDR3 has 14 residues. The ends lost 5 bases at V and 5 bases at J; junction bases unmatched: 6. CDR1 is MNHEY and CDR2 is SMNVEV in the germline V gene (reference sequence). In DNA, the CDR3 is TGTGCCAGCAGTCCGGGACAGCGGTATCAGCCCCAGCATTTT. Encoded protein: CASSPGQRYQPQHF.

The rearrangement links TRBV25-1 to TRBJ2-7, with 7 nucleotides matching TRBD2. Germline V gene sequence: CDR1 MGHDK, CDR2 SYGVNS. This CDR3 has 13 residues. The V segment lost 10 bases and the J segment 7 bases; nucleotides outside the gene matches: 13. The CDR3 bases are TGTGCCACCTACGGGACTATCCTGAGGGAGCAGTACTTC. Its translation is CATYGTILREQYF.

The rearrangement links TRBV28 to TRBJ2-7; the D is unclear. V lost 5 bases, J lost 5 bases, and 10 bases lay in between. This CDR3 contains 12 residues. CDR1 MDHEN and CDR2 SYDVKM come from the germline V gene. The CDR3 sequence is CASSPYRDEQYF. CDR3 coding DNA: TGTGCCAGCAGTCCTTACCGAGACGAGCAGTACTTC.

V and J are TRBV19 and TRBJ2-6, with D uncertain. The CDR3 contains 17 residues. V was clipped by 3 bases and J by 0 bases, with 12 bases between them. Germline V gene lookup returns CDR1 LNHDA and CDR2 SQIVND (reference sequence). CDR3 in DNA: TGTGCCAGTAGTATGGGCGACGGAAGCTCTGGGGCCAACGTCCTGACTTTC. It encodes CASSMGDGSSGANVLTF.

The chain carries TRBV6-5 and TRBJ1-1; no clear D gene. The CDR3 consists of 13 residues. In germline, CDR1 is MNHEY, CDR2 SVGAGI. Trimming shortened V by 7 bases and J by 2 bases, and 11 bases separated the two germline ends. In nucleotides, the CDR3 is TGTGCCAGCATACACACCGCTAACACTGAAGCTTTCTTT. Protein sequence: CASIHTANTEAFF.

This sequence joins TRBV7-9 and TRBJ2-7; 9 positions match TRBD2. With 1 base clipped from V and 9 bases from J, the junction kept 4 bases outside the gene matches. The CDR3 sequence is 13 residues long. Germline-derived CDR1 and CDR2 are SEHNR and FQNEAQ (reference sequence). The CDR3 sequence is CASSLGTSVRQYF. As DNA, the CDR3 is TGTGCCAGCAGCTTAGGGACTAGCGTTAGGCAGTACTTC.

This clone was seen only a few times. The chain couples TRBV10-1 to TRBJ2-7, with 10 positions matching TRBD2. This CDR3 spans 19 amino acids. V lost 3 bases and J lost 3; bases outside the gene matches: 17. Germline CDR1 and CDR2: WNHNN and SYGVQD (reference sequence). The DNA of the CDR3 is TGCGCCAGCAGTGAATGGGAAATACCGCTAGCGGGAGCGAGCTACGAGCAGTACTTC. Translating it yields CASSEWEIPLAGASYEQYF.

The chain carries TRBV6-1 and TRBJ1-3; 9 bases are a match to TRBD1. The germline V gene encodes CDR1 MNHNS and CDR2 SASEGT. V shed 3 bases and J 6 bases; nucleotides not matched to a gene: 6. CDR3 size: 15 residues. CDR3 in amino acids: CASSDHRGHENTIYF. CDR3 DNA: TGTGCCAGCAGTGATCACAGGGGGCATGAAAACACCATATATTTT.

The chain links TRBV29-1 to TRBJ2-6; TRBD1 is a possible D gene (5 bases). This CDR3 is built from 14 residues. Germline CDR1 and CDR2: SQVTM and ANQGSEA. Trimming pared 6 bases from V and 2 bases from J, leaving 11 bases between. The CDR3 sequence is CSVAQETGANVLTF. DNA for the CDR3: TGCAGCGTGGCACAGGAGACTGGGGCCAACGTCCTGACTTTC.

The chain employs TRBV19 and TRBJ2-1, with TRBD2 identical over 8 bases. This CDR3 region has 13 residues. Germline values: CDR1 LNHDA, CDR2 SQIVND (reference sequence). V gave up 7 bases and J gave up 7 bases; unmatched junction bases: 6. As DNA, the CDR3 is TGTGCCAGTACCCCCCGGGAGGGGAATGAGCAGTTCTTC. Protein: CASTPREGNEQFF.

This chain connects TRBV19 to TRBJ2-1, with D perhaps TRBD2 (6 bases). The CDR3 consists of 14 residues. The V gene's germline CDR1 is LNHDA and CDR2 SQIVND (reference sequence). The V end lost 6 bases, the J end lost 0 bases, and 9 bases lay between the germline ends. The CDR3 DNA sequence: TGTGCCAGTAGGGACGGGAGCTCCTACAATGAGCAGTTCTTC. This encodes CASRDGSSYNEQFF.

This clone came up once. This chain links TRBV6-6 with TRBJ2-7; tentative D call: TRBD1 (6 bases). V shed 5 bases and J shed 3 bases, with 14 bases lying between them. This CDR3 spans 14 amino acids. Germline lookup yields CDR1 MNHNY and CDR2 SVGAGI (reference sequence). In nucleotides, the CDR3 is TGTGCCAGCAGTCCAGACCACAGGGTCTACGAGCAGTACTTC. As protein: CASSPDHRVYEQYF.

The chain is built from TRBV11-1 and TRBJ2-1; 15 nucleotides line up with TRBD2. CDR1 and CDR2 from the germline V gene are SGHAT and FQDESV (reference sequence). The length of the CDR3 is 16 residues. J lost 6 bases, V lost 3 bases, and 3 bases had no gene match. The CDR3 nucleotides are TGTGCCAGCAGCTTGGGACTAGCGGGAGGCCTCAATGAGCAGTTCTTC. Protein product: CASSLGLAGGLNEQFF. Together with reference TRBV11-1 and TRBJ2-1, the CDR3 gives the full variable domain: EAEVAQSPRYKITEKSQAVAFWCDPISGHATLYWYRQILGQGPELLVQFQDESVVDDSQLPKDRFSAERLKGVDSTLKIQPAELGDSAMYLCASSLGLAGGLNEQFFGPGTRLTVL.

This clone has just a few counts. J is TRBJ1-2 and V is TRBV28; TRBD1 might be the D (6 bases). This CDR3 is built from 12 residues. CDR1 is MDHEN, CDR2 SYDVKM, per germline. Trimming shortened V by 4 bases and J by 5 bases, and 8 bases separated the two germline ends. CDR3 DNA: TGTGCCAGCAGTTCCGGACAGTATGGCTACACCTTC. Translation: CASSSGQYGYTF.